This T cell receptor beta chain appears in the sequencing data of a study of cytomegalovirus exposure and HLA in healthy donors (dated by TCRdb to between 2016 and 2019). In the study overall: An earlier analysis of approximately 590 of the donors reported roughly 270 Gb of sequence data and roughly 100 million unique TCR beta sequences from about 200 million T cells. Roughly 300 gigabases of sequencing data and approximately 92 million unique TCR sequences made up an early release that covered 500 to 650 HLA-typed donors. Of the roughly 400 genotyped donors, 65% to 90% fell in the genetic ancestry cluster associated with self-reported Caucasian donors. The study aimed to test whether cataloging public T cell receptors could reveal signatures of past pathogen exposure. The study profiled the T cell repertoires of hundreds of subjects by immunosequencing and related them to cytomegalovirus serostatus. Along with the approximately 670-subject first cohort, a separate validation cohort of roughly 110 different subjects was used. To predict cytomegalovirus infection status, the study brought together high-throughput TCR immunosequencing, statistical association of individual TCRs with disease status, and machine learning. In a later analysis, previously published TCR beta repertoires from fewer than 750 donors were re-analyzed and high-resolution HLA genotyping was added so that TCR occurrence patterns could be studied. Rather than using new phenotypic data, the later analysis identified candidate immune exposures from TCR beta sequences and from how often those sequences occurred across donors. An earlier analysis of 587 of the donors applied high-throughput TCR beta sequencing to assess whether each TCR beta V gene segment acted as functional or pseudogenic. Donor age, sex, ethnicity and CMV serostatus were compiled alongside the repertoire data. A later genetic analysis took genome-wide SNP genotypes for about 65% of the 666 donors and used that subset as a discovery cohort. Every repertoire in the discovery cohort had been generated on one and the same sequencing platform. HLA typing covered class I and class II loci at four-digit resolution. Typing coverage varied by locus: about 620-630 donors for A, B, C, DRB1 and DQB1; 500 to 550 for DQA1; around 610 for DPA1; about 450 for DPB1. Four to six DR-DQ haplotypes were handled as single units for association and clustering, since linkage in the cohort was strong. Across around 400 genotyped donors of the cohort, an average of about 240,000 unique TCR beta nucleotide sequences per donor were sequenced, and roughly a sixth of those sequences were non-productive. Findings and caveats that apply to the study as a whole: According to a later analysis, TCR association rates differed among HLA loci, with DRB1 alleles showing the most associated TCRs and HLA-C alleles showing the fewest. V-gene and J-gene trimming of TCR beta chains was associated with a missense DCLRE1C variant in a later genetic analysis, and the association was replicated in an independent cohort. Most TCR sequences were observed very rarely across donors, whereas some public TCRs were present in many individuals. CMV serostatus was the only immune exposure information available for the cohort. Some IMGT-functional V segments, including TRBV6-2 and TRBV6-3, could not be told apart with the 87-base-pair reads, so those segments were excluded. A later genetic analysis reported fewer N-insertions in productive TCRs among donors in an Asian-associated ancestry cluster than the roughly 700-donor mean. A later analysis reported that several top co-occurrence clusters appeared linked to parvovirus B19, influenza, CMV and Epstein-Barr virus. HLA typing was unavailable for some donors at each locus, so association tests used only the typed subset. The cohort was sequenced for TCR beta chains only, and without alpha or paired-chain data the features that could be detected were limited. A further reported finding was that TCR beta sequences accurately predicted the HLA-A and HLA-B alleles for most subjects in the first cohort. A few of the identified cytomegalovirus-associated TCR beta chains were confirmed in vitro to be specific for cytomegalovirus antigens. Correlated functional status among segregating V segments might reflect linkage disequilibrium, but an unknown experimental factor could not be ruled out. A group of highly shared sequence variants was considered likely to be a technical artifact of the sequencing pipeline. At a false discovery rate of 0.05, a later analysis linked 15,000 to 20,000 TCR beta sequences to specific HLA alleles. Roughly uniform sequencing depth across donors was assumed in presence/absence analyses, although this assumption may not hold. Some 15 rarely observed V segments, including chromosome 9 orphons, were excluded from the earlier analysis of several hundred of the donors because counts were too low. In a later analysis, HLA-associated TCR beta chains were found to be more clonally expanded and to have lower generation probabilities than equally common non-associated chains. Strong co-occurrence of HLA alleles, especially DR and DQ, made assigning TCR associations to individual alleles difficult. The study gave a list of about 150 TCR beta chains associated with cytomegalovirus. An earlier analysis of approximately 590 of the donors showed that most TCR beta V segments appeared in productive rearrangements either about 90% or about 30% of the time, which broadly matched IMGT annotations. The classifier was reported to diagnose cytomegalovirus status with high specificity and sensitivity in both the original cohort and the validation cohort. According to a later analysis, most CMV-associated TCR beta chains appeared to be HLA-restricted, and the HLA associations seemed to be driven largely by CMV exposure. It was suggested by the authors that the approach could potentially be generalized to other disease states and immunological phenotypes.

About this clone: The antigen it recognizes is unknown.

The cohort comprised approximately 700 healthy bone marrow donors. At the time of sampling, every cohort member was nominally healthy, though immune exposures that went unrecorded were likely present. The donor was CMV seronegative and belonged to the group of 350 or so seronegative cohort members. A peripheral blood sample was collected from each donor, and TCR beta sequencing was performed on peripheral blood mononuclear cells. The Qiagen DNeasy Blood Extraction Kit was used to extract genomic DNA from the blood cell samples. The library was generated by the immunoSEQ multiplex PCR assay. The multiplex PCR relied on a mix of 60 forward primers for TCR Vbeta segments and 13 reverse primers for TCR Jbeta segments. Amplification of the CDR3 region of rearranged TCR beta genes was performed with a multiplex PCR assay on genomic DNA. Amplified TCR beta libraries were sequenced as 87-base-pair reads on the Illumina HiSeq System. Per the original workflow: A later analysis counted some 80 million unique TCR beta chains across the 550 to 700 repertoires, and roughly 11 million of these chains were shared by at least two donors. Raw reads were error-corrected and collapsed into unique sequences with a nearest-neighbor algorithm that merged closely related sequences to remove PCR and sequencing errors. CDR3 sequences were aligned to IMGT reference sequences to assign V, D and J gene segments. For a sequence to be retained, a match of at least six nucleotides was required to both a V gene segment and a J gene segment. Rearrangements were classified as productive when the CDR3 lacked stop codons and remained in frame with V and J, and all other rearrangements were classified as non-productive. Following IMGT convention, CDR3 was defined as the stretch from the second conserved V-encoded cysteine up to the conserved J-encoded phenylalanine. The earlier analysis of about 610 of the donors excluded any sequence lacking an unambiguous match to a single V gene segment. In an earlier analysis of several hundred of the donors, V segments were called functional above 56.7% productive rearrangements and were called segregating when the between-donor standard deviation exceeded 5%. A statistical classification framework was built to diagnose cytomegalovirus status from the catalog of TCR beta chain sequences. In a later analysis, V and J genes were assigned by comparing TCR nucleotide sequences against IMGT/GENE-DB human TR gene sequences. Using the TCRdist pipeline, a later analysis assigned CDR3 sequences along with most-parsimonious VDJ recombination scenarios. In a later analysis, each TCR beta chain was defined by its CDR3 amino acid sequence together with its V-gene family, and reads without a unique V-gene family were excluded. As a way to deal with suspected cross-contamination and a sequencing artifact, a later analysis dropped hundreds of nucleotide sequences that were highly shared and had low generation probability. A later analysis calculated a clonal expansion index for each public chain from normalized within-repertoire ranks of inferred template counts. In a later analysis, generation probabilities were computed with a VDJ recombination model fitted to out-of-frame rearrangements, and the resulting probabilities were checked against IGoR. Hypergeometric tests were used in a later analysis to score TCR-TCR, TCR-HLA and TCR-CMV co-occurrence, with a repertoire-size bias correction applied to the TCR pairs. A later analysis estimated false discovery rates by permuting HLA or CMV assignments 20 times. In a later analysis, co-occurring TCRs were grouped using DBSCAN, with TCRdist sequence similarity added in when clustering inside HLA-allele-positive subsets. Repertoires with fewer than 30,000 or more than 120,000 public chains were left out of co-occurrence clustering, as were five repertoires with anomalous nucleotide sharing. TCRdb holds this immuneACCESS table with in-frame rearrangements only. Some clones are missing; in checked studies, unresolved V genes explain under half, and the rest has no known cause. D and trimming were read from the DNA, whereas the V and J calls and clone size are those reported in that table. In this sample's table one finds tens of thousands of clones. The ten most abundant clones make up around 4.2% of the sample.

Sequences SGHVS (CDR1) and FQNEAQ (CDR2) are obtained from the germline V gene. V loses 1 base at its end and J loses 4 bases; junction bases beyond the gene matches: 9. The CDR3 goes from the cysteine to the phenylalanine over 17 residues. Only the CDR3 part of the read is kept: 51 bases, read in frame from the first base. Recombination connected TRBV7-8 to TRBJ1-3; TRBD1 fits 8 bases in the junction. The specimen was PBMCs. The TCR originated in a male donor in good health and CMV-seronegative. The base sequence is TGTGCCAGCAGCTTAGGCTACAGGGGGGCGCGGGGAAACACCATATATTTT. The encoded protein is CASSLGYRGARGNTIYF. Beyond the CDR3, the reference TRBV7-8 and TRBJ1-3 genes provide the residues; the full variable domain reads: GAGVSQSPRYKVAKRGQDVALRCDPISGHVSLFWYQQALGQGPEFLTYFQNEAQLDKSGLPSDRFFAERPEGSVSTLKIQRTQQEDSAVYLCASSLGYRGARGNTIYFGEGSWLTVV.